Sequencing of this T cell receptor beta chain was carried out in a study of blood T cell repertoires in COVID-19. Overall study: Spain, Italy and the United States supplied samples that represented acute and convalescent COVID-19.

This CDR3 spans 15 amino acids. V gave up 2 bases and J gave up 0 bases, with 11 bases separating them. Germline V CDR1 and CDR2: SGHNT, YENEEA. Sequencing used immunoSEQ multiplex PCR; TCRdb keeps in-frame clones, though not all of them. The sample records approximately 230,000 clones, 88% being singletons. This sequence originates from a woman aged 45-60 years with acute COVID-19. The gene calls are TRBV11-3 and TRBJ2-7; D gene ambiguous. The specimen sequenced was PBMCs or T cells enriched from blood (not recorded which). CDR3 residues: CASSLTSDPSYEQYF. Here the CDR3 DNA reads TGTGCCAGCAGCTTAACGAGCGACCCCTCCTACGAGCAGTACTTC.